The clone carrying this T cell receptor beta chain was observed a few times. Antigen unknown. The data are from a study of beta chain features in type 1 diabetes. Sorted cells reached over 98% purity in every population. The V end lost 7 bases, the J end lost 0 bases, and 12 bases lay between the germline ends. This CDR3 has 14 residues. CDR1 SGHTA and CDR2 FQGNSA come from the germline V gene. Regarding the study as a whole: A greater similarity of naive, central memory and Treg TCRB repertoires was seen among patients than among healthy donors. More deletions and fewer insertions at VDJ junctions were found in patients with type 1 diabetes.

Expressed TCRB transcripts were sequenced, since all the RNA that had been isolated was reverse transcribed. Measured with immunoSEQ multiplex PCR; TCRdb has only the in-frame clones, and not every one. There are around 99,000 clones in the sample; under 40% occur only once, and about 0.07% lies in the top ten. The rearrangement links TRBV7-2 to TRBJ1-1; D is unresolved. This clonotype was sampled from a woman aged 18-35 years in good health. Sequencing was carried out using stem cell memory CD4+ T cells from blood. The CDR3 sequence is CASIPGSVNTEAFF. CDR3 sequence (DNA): TGTGCCAGCATCCCCGGGTCGGTGAACACTGAAGCTTTCTTT.